This is a list of T cell receptor beta chains from one sample in a study of T cell changes during pregnancy in multiple sclerosis. Profiling relied on immunoSEQ multiplex PCR, and the TCRdb table lists in-frame clones only, not all of them. The repertoire consists of 40,000 to 55,000 clones, with roughly 92% occurring once and the leading ten covering approximately 0.68%. Source: CD4+ T cells from peripheral blood mononuclear cells, taken in the third trimester of pregnancy. The receptors shown here come from a female donor with multiple sclerosis, enrolled in a pregnancy study. Both conserved end residues are part of each CDR3. A D gene is named only where the DNA matches it firmly. Rows give clone size only sometimes, using once, few, many, or a class for an expanded clone.

>-|TRBD1|TRBJ1-4|TRBV7-9
CASSLTGTYEKLFF
TGTGCCAGCAGCCTGACAGGGACTTATGAAAAACTGTTTTTT
>-|-|TRBJ1-2|TRBV5-6
CASSLAGRGYGYTF
TGTGCCAGCAGCTTGGCCGGCAGGGGCTATGGCTACACCTTC
>-|TRBD2|TRBJ2-3|TRBV19
CASSIGAGGRDTQYF
TGTGCCAGTAGTATAGGTGCGGGGGGAAGAGATACGCAGTATTTT
>-|TRBD1|TRBJ1-3|TRBV5-6
CASGDRGMQRNTIYF
TGTGCCAGCGGGGACAGGGGTATGCAACGAAACACCATATATTTT
>-|-|TRBJ2-3|TRBV5-4
CASSLGGTDTQYF
TGTGCCAGCAGCTTGGGAGGCACAGATACGCAGTATTTT
>-|TRBD1|TRBJ2-1|TRBV7-9
CASSWGQGANEQFF
TGTGCCAGCAGCTGGGGACAGGGGGCGAATGAGCAGTTCTTC
>-|-|TRBJ1-2|TRBV6-6
CASSYFRRVNYGYTF
TGTGCCAGCAGTTACTTCCGTAGAGTGAACTATGGCTACACCTTC
>-|-|TRBJ2-2|TRBV7-3
CASSHLSAPANTGELFF
TGTGCCAGCAGCCATCTCAGTGCCCCCGCGAACACCGGGGAGCTGTTTTTT
>-|-|TRBJ1-2|TRBV29-1
CSVNLPGAYGYTF
TGCAGCGTTAACCTACCGGGAGCCTATGGCTACACCTTC
>-|-|TRBJ2-5|TRBV4-3
CASSQDRTIPEYF
TGCGCCAGCAGCCAAGATAGGACTATACCAGAGTACTTC
>-|-|TRBJ2-3|TRBV7-7
CASSPLSTDTQYF
TGTGCTAGCAGCCCGCTAAGCACAGATACGCAGTATTTT
>-|-|TRBJ1-1|TRBV2
CASQGSEAFF
TGTGCCAGCCAGGGGTCTGAAGCTTTCTTT
>once|-|TRBJ2-3|TRBV18
CASSPGVWSDTQYF
TGTGCCAGCTCACCAGGAGTTTGGTCTGATACGCAGTATTTT
>-|-|TRBJ2-4|TRBV19
CASSMVTGSTRNIQYF
TGTGCCAGTAGTATGGTGACAGGATCGACCCGAAACATTCAGTACTTC
>-|-|TRBJ2-3|TRBV7-9
CASSLSTDTQYF
TGTGCCAGCAGCCTTAGCACAGATACGCAGTATTTT
>-|-|TRBJ2-7|TRBV7-9
CASKGLRSGEQYF
TGTGCCAGCAAAGGCCTTAGAAGCGGCGAGCAGTACTTC
>-|-|TRBJ2-7|TRBV11-2
CASSFSGQLYEQYF
TGTGCCAGCAGCTTTTCCGGACAGCTCTACGAGCAGTACTTC
>-|-|TRBJ1-2|TRBV2
CASTRDTDYGYTF
TGTGCCAGCACACGGGACACCGACTATGGCTACACCTTC
>-|-|TRBJ2-3|TRBV7-9
CASSLAPAGPTDTQYF
TGTGCCAGCAGCTTAGCCCCTGCGGGACCCACAGATACGCAGTATTTT
>-|TRBD1|TRBJ1-3|TRBV7-2
CASSLRTGGDTIYF
TGTGCCAGCAGCCTAAGGACAGGAGGGGACACCATATATTTT
>-|TRBD1|TRBJ2-7|TRBV7-9
CASSSGQSRNEQYF
TGTGCCAGCAGCTCGGGACAGAGCAGGAACGAGCAGTACTTC
>-|-|TRBJ2-4|TRBV6-1
CASSDTGFSAKNIQYF
TGTGCCAGCAGTGATACAGGGTTTTCGGCCAAAAACATTCAGTACTTC
>-|-|TRBJ1-3|TRBV9
CASSGDSQVNTIYF
TGTGCCAGCAGCGGCGACTCACAAGTAAACACCATATATTTT
>-|TRBD2|TRBJ2-5|TRBV9
CASSPTTSGGVQETQYF
TGTGCCAGCAGCCCCACGACTAGCGGGGGGGTGCAAGAGACCCAGTACTTC
>-|-|TRBJ1-4|TRBV4-1
CASSGGTSATTNEKLFF
TGCGCCAGCAGCGGAGGGACCTCCGCGACAACTAATGAAAAACTGTTTTTT
>-|TRBD1|TRBJ1-2|TRBV9
CASSSGTGRGYGYTF
TGTGCCAGCAGCTCCGGGACAGGGAGGGGCTATGGCTACACCTTC
>-|-|TRBJ2-3|TRBV7-7
CASSLIAADTQYF
TGTGCTAGCAGCTTAATAGCGGCAGATACGCAGTATTTT
>-|-|TRBJ1-4|TRBV7-2
CASSPGITNEKLFF
TGTGCCAGCAGCCCAGGGATCACTAATGAAAAACTGTTTTTT
>-|TRBD1|TRBJ1-5|TRBV19
CASSILQGNQPQHF
TGTGCCAGTAGTATACTACAGGGGAATCAGCCCCAGCATTTT
>-|-|TRBJ1-5|TRBV6-6
CASSYGRGDLGPQHF
TGTGCCAGCAGTTACGGACGGGGGGACCTGGGGCCCCAGCATTTT
>-|TRBD1|TRBJ1-1|TRBV2
CATTGDRVIRANTEAFF
TGTGCCACCACGGGCGACAGGGTGATTCGGGCGAACACTGAAGCTTTCTTT
>-|-|TRBJ2-7|TRBV5-8
CATSAIRQSTSYEQYF
TGTGCCACCTCAGCGATTAGACAGAGCACCTCCTACGAGCAGTACTTC
>-|-|TRBJ2-5|TRBV4-2
CASSQASAGGTQYF
TGTGCCAGCAGCCAAGCTTCCGCAGGAGGGACCCAGTACTTC
>-|TRBD2|TRBJ2-3|TRBV7-2
CASTPGLATDTQYF
TGTGCCAGCACCCCGGGACTAGCCACAGATACGCAGTATTTT
>once|TRBD1|TRBJ2-7|TRBV6-1
CASSHTGGSSYEQYF
TGTGCCAGCAGTCATACAGGGGGTAGCTCCTACGAGCAGTACTTC
>-|TRBD1|TRBJ2-1|TRBV9
CASSKRDRPYNEQFF
TGTGCCAGCAGCAAGAGGGACAGACCTTACAATGAGCAGTTCTTC
>-|TRBD1|TRBJ2-7|TRBV27
CASSSDRGRTYEQYF
TGTGCCAGCAGTTCGGACAGGGGGCGCACCTACGAGCAGTACTTC
>-|TRBD1|TRBJ2-3|TRBV19
CASRSGQSTDTQYF
TGTGCCAGTAGATCGGGACAGAGCACAGATACGCAGTATTTT